Each of the 23 T cell receptor beta chains below was sequenced from the same sample in a study of T cells in women clearing cervical HPV infection. Sequenced by immunoSEQ multiplex PCR; TCRdb stores in-frame clones only, minus some. The sample is made up of around 30,000 clones, and the top ten hold 2.5% to 3% of it. The source material was blood buffy coat. These TCRs come from a woman aged 18-69 years with a cervical HPV16 infection that either progressed to CIN3+ or cleared (not recorded which).

The part of the CDR3 DNA that was read is TGCAGTGCTGGGGGACTTAGCTACGAG. Its protein product is CSAGGLSYE. The entire CDR3 sequence reads CSAGGLSYEQYF. The chain couples TRBV20-1 to TRBJ2-7; D possibly corresponds to TRBD2 (6 bases). The read finishes 3 residues shy of the CDR3 end, and the germline J gene is used to complete it. CDR1 and CDR2 from the germline V gene are DFQATT and SNEGSKA (reference sequence). This CDR3 spans 12 amino acids. Deletions cut 5 bases from V and 3 bases from J, with 11 bases between.

Comments on this clone: The missing CDR3 end, 3 residues past where the read stops, is filled in from the germline J gene. This chain uses TRBV29-1 with TRBJ2-4; 10 nucleotides agree with TRBD1. Germline trimming cut 6 bases from V and 1 base from J; bases unmatched to any gene: 3. In germline, CDR1 is SQVTM, CDR2 ANQGSEA. This CDR3 is 14 amino acids long. The sequenced CDR3 bases are TGCAGCGTGGGACAGGGGACGGCCAAAAACATT. It codes for CSVGQGTAKNI. The complete CDR3 reads CSVGQGTAKNIQYF.

In the case of this clone: The CDR3 goes on 3 residues after the read ends, and that part is filled in from the germline J gene. J is TRBJ1-2 and V is TRBV19, with a tentative D call TRBD1 (5 bases). The CDR3 runs to 17 residues. V was trimmed by 3 bases and J by 1 base, leaving 18 bases between them. The germline V gene has CDR1 LNHDA and CDR2 SQIVND (reference sequence). The CDR3 is CASSMALQGSLNYGYTF. CDR3 bases read: TGTGCCAGTAGTATGGCTCTTCAGGGATCCCTTAACTATGGC. Drawing the rest from reference TRBV19 and TRBJ1-2, the complete variable domain is DGGITQSPKYLFRKEGQNVTLSCEQNLNHDAMYWYRQDPGQGLRLIYYSQIVNDFQKGDIAEGYSVSREKKESFPLTVTSAQKNPTAFYLCASSMALQGSLNYGYTFGSGTRLTVV.

On this clone: The observed sequence ends 3 residues before the CDR3 terminus, with the missing tail filled in from the germline J gene. This chain uses TRBV15 with TRBJ1-1; no clear D. The germline gives CDR1 LNHNV, CDR2 YYDKDF (reference sequence). The CDR3 loop spans 12 amino acids. The CDR3 sequence: CATSRDITGAFF. Partial CDR3 DNA: TGTGCCACCAGCAGAGATATCACCGGG.

The sequenced part of the CDR3 DNA is TGTGCCACCTCCTCGACAGACGGGAGCTCCTACAATGAG. It encodes CATSSTDGSSYNE. The whole CDR3 protein is CATSSTDGSSYNEQFF. V and J are TRBV24-1 and TRBJ2-1; D is perhaps TRBD2 (6 bases). The read ends 3 residues shy of where the CDR3 ends; the end is completed using the germline J gene. The CDR3 contains 16 residues. From germline, CDR1 is KGHDR and CDR2 SFDVKD. The V end lost 9 bases, the J end lost 0 bases, and 17 bases lay between the germline ends.

Of note for this clone: The read terminates 3 residues before the CDR3 end, so the remaining end is supplied by the germline J gene. The chain couples TRBV5-4 to TRBJ2-4; the D gene could be TRBD1 or TRBD2 (5 bases each). Germline CDR1 and CDR2: SGHNT and YYREEE (reference sequence). V was cut by 3 bases and J by 9 bases, with 16 bases left in between. The CDR3 runs to 14 residues. CDR3: CASSSNDRGSIQYF. CDR3 bases read: TGTGCCAGCAGCTCAAACGACAGAGGGAGCATT.

Concerning this clone itself: The read finishes 3 residues shy of the CDR3 end, and the germline J gene is used to complete it. The chain couples TRBV3-1 (or the pseudogene TRBV3-2) to TRBJ1-2; perhaps TRBD1 as D (6 bases). CDR1 is LGHDT, CDR2 YNNKEL, per germline (reference sequence). This CDR3 spans 17 amino acids. With 4 bases removed from V and 4 bases from J, the gap between germline ends came to 22 bases. The CDR3 loop is CASSRKSSGTSLYGYTF. The CDR3 bases that were read are TGTGCCAGCAGCCGTAAATCTTCCGGGACATCCCTCTATGGC.

The chain's CDR3 is CASSSTASSYNEQFF. CDR3 bases read: TGTGCCAGCAGTTCCACCGCTAGCTCCTACAATGAG. This chain links TRBV7-2 with TRBJ2-1; D gene ambiguous. The CDR3 is cut off 3 residues early in the read; its end comes from the germline J gene. Trimming cost V 6 bases and J 0 bases, with 12 bases left between them. Germline lookup yields CDR1 SGHTA and CDR2 FQGNSA. CDR3 length equals 15 residues.

Comment on this clone: The read falls 3 residues short of the CDR3 end, and the missing part is taken from the germline J gene. The chain combines TRBV5-1 with TRBJ2-6; possibly TRBD1 for D (6 bases). This CDR3 has 16 residues. Trimming cost V 4 bases and J 2 bases, with 13 bases left between them. Germline V CDR1 and CDR2: SGHRS, YFSETQ. The CDR3 bases that were read are TGCGCCAGCAGCGCACAGGGTCAGGCTGGGGCCAACGTC. Amino acids: CASSAQGQAGANV. The complete CDR3 protein is CASSAQGQAGANVLTF.

Comments on this clone: The observed sequence ends 3 residues before the CDR3 terminus, with the missing tail filled in from the germline J gene. The rearrangement uses TRBV12-5 and TRBJ2-1; D is perhaps TRBD1 (6 bases). Looked up from germline, CDR1 is LGHNT and CDR2 is FRNRAP. V was pared by 0 bases and J by 0 bases, with 21 bases between. This CDR3 region has 20 residues. The sequenced part of the CDR3 DNA is TGTGCTAGTGGTTTGGTATCTTGGGACATTTATAAGAGCTCCTACAATGAG. Protein product: CASGLVSWDIYKSSYNE. The full CDR3 reads CASGLVSWDIYKSSYNEQFF.

In the case of this clone: The read ends 3 residues shy of where the CDR3 ends; the end is completed using the germline J gene. This chain connects TRBV12-5 to TRBJ2-7; weak D call: TRBD1 (5 bases). V lost 7 bases and J lost 0, with 16 bases in between. Germline V gives CDR1 LGHNT, CDR2 FRNRAP. This CDR3 spans 15 amino acids. CDR3 DNA (partial): TGTGCTAGTGCCCTAACAGGCAGGAGCTCCTACGAG. This sequence encodes CASALTGRSSYE. From start to end, the CDR3 is CASALTGRSSYEQYF.

On this clone: Read data end 3 residues before the CDR3 end; the end is taken from the germline J gene. The genes are TRBV28 and TRBJ2-7; 9 nucleotides agree with TRBD1. The CDR3 is 14 residues long. Germline V gene sequence: CDR1 MDHEN, CDR2 SYDVKM. J was trimmed by 6 bases and V by 7 bases; bases with no gene match: 10. Here the CDR3 reads CASTPGQGAGEQYF. The sequenced part of the CDR3 DNA is TGTGCCAGCACCCCGGGACAGGGTGCTGGCGAG.

The CDR3 bases that were read are TGCAGCGTTGTGGTTGGGACAAGTAGGGATAATGAAAAA. It yields the protein CSVVVGTSRDNEK. The CDR3, in full, reads CSVVVGTSRDNEKLFF. The chain couples TRBV29-1 to TRBJ1-4; weak D call: TRBD1 (6 bases). The read is 3 residues too short to cover the CDR3 end, so that end is filled in from the germline J gene. CDR1 is SQVTM, CDR2 ANQGSEA, per germline. V shed 4 bases and J shed 4 bases, with 19 bases lying between them. This CDR3 spans 16 amino acids.

As regards this clone: Coverage ceases 3 residues before the CDR3 finishes, and the germline J gene fills in the end. The chain combines TRBV2 with TRBJ1-1; 7 nucleotides align to TRBD1. The V gene's germline CDR1 is SNHLY and CDR2 FYNNEI. This CDR3 is built from 15 residues. The CDR3 sequence is CASSEFRGQGVIAFF. The sequenced part of the CDR3 DNA is TGTGCCAGCAGTGAATTTAGGGGGCAGGGAGTGATA. The entire variable domain, with the rest obtained from reference TRBV2 and TRBJ1-1, is as follows: EPEVTQTPSHQVTQMGQEVILRCVPISNHLYFYWYRQILGQKVEFLVSFYNNEISEKSEIFDDQFSVERPDGSNFTLKIRSTKLEDSAMYFCASSEFRGQGVIAFFGQGTRLTVV.

With respect to this clone: The sequence runs out 3 residues before the end of the CDR3; the remainder is reconstructed from the germline J gene. V usage is TRBV18 and J usage is TRBJ1-4; 9 positions agree with TRBD1. V dropped 3 bases and J dropped 7; count of bases not matched to a gene: 6. In germline, CDR1 is KGHSH, CDR2 LQKENI. There are 15 residues in the CDR3. The CDR3 bases that were read are TGTGCCAGCTCACCCCCCCGGACAGGGGTTGAAAAA. Translating gives CASSPPRTGVEK. The entire CDR3 protein reads CASSPPRTGVEKLFF. Together with reference TRBV18 and TRBJ1-4, the CDR3 gives the full variable domain: NAGVMQNPRHLVRRRGQEARLRCSPMKGHSHVYWYRQLPEEGLKFMVYLQKENIIDESGMPKERFSAEFPKEGPSILRIQQVVRGDSAAYFCASSPPRTGVEKLFFGSGTQLSVL.

A word on this clone: The read stops 3 residues short of the end of the CDR3; the missing end is completed from the germline J gene. V and J are TRBV27 and TRBJ2-5; 9 nucleotides agree with TRBD1. The germline CDR1 and CDR2 sequences are MNHEY and SMNVEV (reference sequence). The CDR3 is 16 residues long. After removal of 6 bases from V and 4 bases from J, the junction contained 12 bases not matched to a gene. The sequenced CDR3 bases are TGTGCCAGCAGCCTTATAACACAGGGGGCTTTAGAGACC. This codes for CASSLITQGALET. The whole CDR3 reads CASSLITQGALETQYF.

Comment on this clone: The observed sequence ends 3 residues before the CDR3 terminus, with the missing tail filled in from the germline J gene. V is TRBV5-4 and J is TRBJ2-5, with TRBD2 as a possible D gene (6 bases). The CDR3 runs 13 residues. The V and J ends lost 3 bases and 5 bases respectively, with 11 bases between them. Per germline, CDR1 SGHNT and CDR2 YYREEE (reference sequence). Partial CDR3 DNA: TGTGCCAGCAGCTGGGGCGGGGTGGAGACC. Translation gives CASSWGGVET. The whole CDR3 protein is CASSWGGVETQYF.

CDR3 sequence: CASKMRGSYNEQFF. The sequenced CDR3 bases are TGTGCCAGCAAGATGAGGGGGTCCTACAATGAG. The chain uses TRBV5-6 and TRBJ2-1; the D gene is possibly TRBD1 (6 bases). The CDR3 end is not reached by the read, which stops 3 residues before it; the germline J gene fills it in. This CDR3 region has 14 residues. Germline values: CDR1 SGHDT, CDR2 YYEEEE. Trimming left V 6 bases short and J 1 base short, with 11 bases between.

As regards this clone: The sequenced fragment ends 3 residues before the CDR3 boundary, so the rest is inferred from the germline J gene. The chain recombines TRBV11-1 with TRBJ2-1; tentative D call: TRBD1 (5 bases). CDR1 and CDR2 (germline): SGHAT, FQDESV (reference sequence). The CDR3 is made up of 14 amino acids. The V end lost 1 base, the J end lost 7 bases, and 11 bases lay between the germline ends. The covered CDR3 bases are TGTGCCAGCAGCTTAGGTTCTAGGGGAAATGAG. Translating gives CASSLGSRGNE. The entire CDR3 reads CASSLGSRGNEQFF.

The part of the CDR3 DNA that was read is TGTGCCAGCGCATCTCGGGACAGGGGAATGGCAGATACG. Translating it yields CASASRDRGMADT. From start to end, the CDR3 is CASASRDRGMADTQYF. The chain joins TRBV6-7 to TRBJ2-3; 10 nucleotides match TRBD1. Read data end 3 residues before the CDR3 end; the end is taken from the germline J gene. TRBV6-7 is filed as an ORF, its function uncertain. The trim removed 8 bases at V and 4 bases at J, leaving 12 bases unmatched. This CDR3 region has 16 residues.

Note on this clone: The read comes to an end 3 residues before the CDR3 does, leaving the germline J gene to fill in the end. The chain uses TRBV12-3 or TRBV12-4 and TRBJ2-4, with 7 bases that match TRBD1. The CDR3 consists of 15 residues. V dropped 5 bases and J dropped 1; count of bases not matched to a gene: 5. CDR3 sequence reads: CASSTGAWAKNIQYF. CDR3 bases read: TGTGCCAGCAGTACAGGGGCATGGGCCAAAAACATT.

To note about this clone: The DNA ends 3 residues before the CDR3 does, and the rest of the CDR3 is filled in from the germline J gene. V usage is TRBV2 and J usage is TRBJ2-5; TRBD2 agrees at 11 bases. CDR1 is SNHLY, CDR2 FYNNEI, per germline. The CDR3 runs to 14 residues. The ends lost 4 bases at V and 5 bases at J; junction bases unmatched: 3. The CDR3 here is CASSASGGMETQYF. Incomplete CDR3 DNA: TGTGCCAGCAGTGCTAGCGGGGGGATGGAGACC.

Here the CDR3 reads CASRPQGALTLNTEAFF. CDR3 DNA, as far as it was read: TGTGCCAGCAGACCCCAGGGGGCGCTTACTTTGAACACTGAA. The V and J genes are TRBV6-2 or TRBV6-3 and TRBJ1-1; 8 bases map to TRBD1. The CDR3 goes on 3 residues after the read ends, and that part is filled in from the germline J gene. V shed 6 bases, J shed 0 bases, and the junction held 12 bases outside the gene matches. CDR3 length: 17 amino acids. Germline CDR1 MNHEY, CDR2 SVGEGT.